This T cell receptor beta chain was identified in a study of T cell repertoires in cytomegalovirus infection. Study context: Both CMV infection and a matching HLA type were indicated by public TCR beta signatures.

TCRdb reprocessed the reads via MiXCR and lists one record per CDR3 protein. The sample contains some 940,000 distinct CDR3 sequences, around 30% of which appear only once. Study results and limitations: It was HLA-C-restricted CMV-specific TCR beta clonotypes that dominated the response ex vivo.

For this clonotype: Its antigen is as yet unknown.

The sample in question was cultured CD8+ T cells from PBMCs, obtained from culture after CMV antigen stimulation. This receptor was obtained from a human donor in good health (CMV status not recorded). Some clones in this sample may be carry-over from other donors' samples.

The CDR3 DNA reads TGTGCCAGCAGTTCCAAGGACAGGGCGGGTGAAAAACTGTTTTTT. Residues: CASSSKDRAGEKLFF. This chain links TRBV12-3 or TRBV12-4 with TRBJ1-4, with TRBD1 matching over 8 bases. The CDR3 contains 15 residues. V trimming: 4 bases; J trimming: 7 bases; junction bases outside the gene matches: 8.